This TCR beta chain was captured by sequencing in a study of breast tumors, draining lymph nodes, adjacent tissues. Study-level findings and limits: That most tumor T cells come from lymph nodes remained unproven. The data were judged consistent with most tumor T cells coming from lymph node and expanding in tumor.

This clonotype was observed many times. Its antigen is not known. The CDR3 contains 15 residues. V was trimmed by 2 bases and J by 3 bases, leaving 13 bases between them. Germline V gene sequence: CDR1 KGHDR, CDR2 SFDVKD. TCRdb re-derived calls from the multiplex PCR reads in MiXCR, one entry per CDR3 protein. The sample has about 25,000 distinct CDR3 sequences, roughly a quarter seen once. Input material: breast tumor tissue. This receptor was obtained from a female donor with breast cancer. Some clones in this sample may be carry-over from other donors' samples. The gene calls are TRBV24-1 and TRBJ2-7; possibly TRBD2 for D (5 bases). The CDR3 DNA sequence: TGTGCCACCAGTGATTATCCGGGGATGAGCTACGAGCAGTACTTC. Translated, it gives CATSDYPGMSYEQYF.